A selection of T cell receptor beta chains follows, all from one sample in a study of beta chain features in type 1 diabetes. This table comes from immunoSEQ multiplex PCR, and its TCRdb copy is limited to in-frame clones, with some not included. Of 200,000 to 250,000 clones listed, around 10% were seen once; the top ten hold about 0.037%. The specimen sequenced was naive CD4+ T cells from blood. The receptors derive from a woman under 30 in good health. Each CDR3 is given with its conserved first and last residue. A D gene is named only where the DNA matches it firmly. Some rows mark clone size as missing; the rest say once, few, many or name a class of expanded clone.

>TRBV5-1|14|TRBJ2-5|NA|NA
TGCGCCAGCAAGGAGGGACCGTACCAAGAGACCCAGTACTTC
CASKEGPYQETQYF
>TRBV19|17|TRBJ1-6|few|NA
TGTGCCAGTAGTACCTCCGGGACACAAGGTTGGAATTCACCCCTCCACTTT
CASSTSGTQGWNSPLHF
>TRBV5-1|14|TRBJ2-5|NA|TRBD2
TGCGCCAGCAGCCTCGGGACTACTCAAGAGACCCAGTACTTC
CASSLGTTQETQYF
>TRBV30|15|TRBJ1-2|NA|NA
TGTGCCTGGAGTGTACGTAGAGGCCTGCTCTATGGCTACACCTTC
CAWSVRRGLLYGYTF
>TRBV4-1|19|TRBJ2-4|few|NA
TGCGCCAGCAGCCAAGTCAGGGTTTTAAACGTTCCGGCCAAAAACATTCAGTACTTC
CASSQVRVLNVPAKNIQYF
>TRBV27|16|TRBJ2-6|NA|TRBD1
TGTGCCAGCAGTTTCCGGGACAGGACTGGGGCCAACGTCCTGACTTTC
CASSFRDRTGANVLTF
>TRBV6-5|15|TRBJ1-2|few|TRBD1
TGTGCCAGCAGTTACTCGGGACAGGGAAGCTATGGCTACACCTTC
CASSYSGQGSYGYTF
>TRBV5-1|15|TRBJ2-7|NA|NA
TGCGCCAGCAGCTTGGTTCAGGGTCAGTCATACGAGCAGTACTTC
CASSLVQGQSYEQYF
>TRBV5-1|15|TRBJ2-7|few|TRBD1
TGCGCCAGCAGCTGGGGGGACAGGGGGCTCTACGAGCAGTACTTC
CASSWGDRGLYEQYF
>TRBV2|14|TRBJ2-1|few|NA
TGTGCCAGCAGTGAAAAAAGGCTGAGGCAGGGGCAGTTCTTC
CASSEKRLRQGQFF
>TRBV11-2|15|TRBJ2-7|NA|NA
TGTGCCAGCAGCTTAGATAGGGGACTGCTTTACGAGCAGTACTTC
CASSLDRGLLYEQYF
>TRBV5-1|16|TRBJ2-7|NA|TRBD1
TGCGCCAGCAGCCGAAAAAGACAGGGGGGGTCAGACGAGCAGTACTTC
CASSRKRQGGSDEQYF
>TRBV18|13|TRBJ2-3|few|NA
TGTGCCAGCTCACCCCGAGGCACAGATACGCAGTATTTT
CASSPRGTDTQYF
>TRBV19|15|TRBJ2-3|few|TRBD1
TGTGCCAGTAGTATACTGGACAGGGGGCGAGATACGCAGTATTTT
CASSILDRGRDTQYF
>TRBV10-3|12|TRBJ2-1|NA|NA
TGTGCCATCAGTCCCGAGGTCAATGAGCAGTTCTTC
CAISPEVNEQFF
>TRBV6-1|15|TRBJ1-1|NA|NA
TGTGCCAGCAGTGACCTTCCTGGGGGGGCGGAGTCGGCTTTCTTT
CASSDLPGGAESAFF
>TRBV9|17|TRBJ2-3|few|NA
TGTGCCAGCAGCGTAGGTCCTGACTTATCTAGCACAGATACGCAGTATTTT
CASSVGPDLSSTDTQYF
>TRBV7-2|14|TRBJ2-4|few|NA
TGTGCCAGCAGCTTAGGCGGGACCAAAAACATTCAGTACTTC
CASSLGGTKNIQYF
>TRBV29-1|15|TRBJ2-2|NA|NA
TGCAGCGTTGGGTATAAGGGGACATACACCGGGGAGCTGTTTTTT
CSVGYKGTYTGELFF
>TRBV2|16|TRBJ2-6|few|NA
TGTGCCAGCAGAGCCGGGACAAACTCTGGGGCCAACGTCCTGACTTTC
CASRAGTNSGANVLTF
>TRBV7-7|14|TRBJ2-5|NA|TRBD2
TGTGCCAGCAGCCTACTAGCGGGAAAAGAGACCCAGTACTTC
CASSLLAGKETQYF
>TRBV5-1|16|TRBJ2-2|NA|NA
TGCGCCAGCAGCTTGGTTGCGGGGACTGACACCGGGGAGCTGTTTTTT
CASSLVAGTDTGELFF
>TRBV25-1|15|TRBJ2-3|NA|NA
TGTGCCAGCAGGAGTGGACGGGAGTCCACAGATACGCAGTATTTT
CASRSGRESTDTQYF
>TRBV2|10|TRBJ2-7|NA|NA
TGTGCCAGCAGTGACAGGGAGCAGTACTTC
CASSDREQYF
>TRBV11-2|12|TRBJ1-3|NA|NA
TGTGCCAGCAGCCCCGGGGGAAACACCATATATTTT
CASSPGGNTIYF
>TRBV28|14|TRBJ2-7|NA|TRBD1
TGTGCCAGCAGTTCCCCAGGGGGCGAAGACGAGCAGTACTTC
CASSSPGGEDEQYF
>TRBV2|12|TRBJ2-5|few|NA
TGTGCCAGCAGTGAGTCTCGAGAGACCCAGTACTTC
CASSESRETQYF
>TRBV30|12|TRBJ2-3|few|TRBD2
TGTGCCTGGGGCGGGGGGGCCGATACGCAGTATTTT
CAWGGGADTQYF
>TRBV12-5|16|TRBJ2-1|few|TRBD2
TGTGCTAGTGGATCCCGACTAGCGGGATATGTCAATGAGCAGTTCTTC
CASGSRLAGYVNEQFF
>TRBV30|15|TRBJ2-2|NA|TRBD2
TGTGCCTGGAGATCACTAGCGGGGCCGACCGGGGAGCTGTTTTTT
CAWRSLAGPTGELFF
>TRBV5-4|15|TRBJ2-7|NA|TRBD2
TGTGCCAGCAGCTTAACTAGCGGAAAATTCTACGAGCAGTACTTC
CASSLTSGKFYEQYF
>TRBV6-1|13|TRBJ2-7|NA|TRBD1
TGTGCCAGCAGGGGGACAGGAGCCTACGAGCAGTACTTC
CASRGTGAYEQYF
>TRBV6-1|15|TRBJ2-3|few|NA
TGTGCCAGCAGTGGGACAGGAGGGAGCACAGATACGCAGTATTTT
CASSGTGGSTDTQYF
>TRBV5-4|15|TRBJ2-5|NA|NA
TGTGCCAGCAGCGGCGGCGGGGCCTCCCAAGAGACCCAGTACTTC
CASSGGGASQETQYF
>TRBV6-5|16|TRBJ2-3|NA|TRBD2
TGTGCCAGCAGTTACTGGACTAGCGGGAGCACAGATACGCAGTATTTT
CASSYWTSGSTDTQYF
>TRBV19|15|TRBJ2-1|NA|TRBD1
TGTGCCAGTAGTATCCCGGGACAGGGTTACAATGAGCAGTTCTTC
CASSIPGQGYNEQFF
>TRBV7-3|14|TRBJ1-1|NA|TRBD1
TGTGCCAGCAGCCGCGACAGGGGGAACACTGAAGCTTTCTTT
CASSRDRGNTEAFF
>TRBV2|13|TRBJ1-2|few|TRBD1
TGTGCCAGCAGTGAACAAGGGGGCGGTGGCTACACCTTC
CASSEQGGGGYTF
>TRBV7-2|15|TRBJ1-2|NA|TRBD1
TGTGCCAGCAGCTCGCTGAGGACAGGGATCTATGGCTACACCTTC
CASSSLRTGIYGYTF
>TRBV2|17|TRBJ2-1|NA|TRBD2
TGTGCCAGCAGTGAAAGGAAAACTAGCGGCTCCTACAATGAGCAGTTCTTC
CASSERKTSGSYNEQFF
>TRBV7-9|14|TRBJ2-1|many|NA
TGTGCCAGCAGCCCCCAGGGGCCCTACAATGAGCAGTTCTTC
CASSPQGPYNEQFF
>TRBV5-1|15|TRBJ2-5|NA|TRBD2
TGCGCCAGCAGGGTGACTAGCGGGAGTGGGGAGACCCAGTACTTC
CASRVTSGSGETQYF
>TRBV19|16|TRBJ1-1|few|NA
TGTGCCAGTAGTGGTGGACGCACTAGGTCAAGCACTGAAGCTTTCTTT
CASSGGRTRSSTEAFF
>TRBV5-1|15|TRBJ2-7|NA|NA
TGCGCCAGCAGCTCCTTTGGCGGCAGCTCCTACGAGCAGTACTTC
CASSSFGGSSYEQYF
>TRBV28|14|TRBJ1-5|NA|TRBD1
TGTGCCAGCAGTTTATACAGGGGCGGTCAGCCCCAGCATTTT
CASSLYRGGQPQHF
>TRBV7-9|15|TRBJ2-1|NA|TRBD2
TGTGCCAGCAGCTTACTAGCGGGAGAGTTCAATGAGCAGTTCTTC
CASSLLAGEFNEQFF
>TRBV19|15|TRBJ1-5|few|TRBD1
TGTGCCAGTAGTTCGACGGGACAGATAAATCAGCCCCAGCATTTT
CASSSTGQINQPQHF
>TRBV6-4|16|TRBJ2-3|few|TRBD2
TGTGCCAGCAGTGACTCGGCGGGAGGCGCGACAGATACGCAGTATTTT
CASSDSAGGATDTQYF
>TRBV27|15|TRBJ2-1|NA|TRBD2
TGTGCCAGCAGACTAGCGGGAGGGCAGGGCAATGAGCAGTTCTTC
CASRLAGGQGNEQFF
>TRBV6-1|13|TRBJ1-4|NA|NA
TGTGCCAGCAGTGGATTGGGCGATGAAAAACTGTTTTTT
CASSGLGDEKLFF
>TRBV12-5|15|TRBJ2-5|few|TRBD2
TGTGCTAGTGGTTTGGTACCGAGCGGGAGAGAGACCCAGTACTTC
CASGLVPSGRETQYF
>TRBV28|13|TRBJ2-7|few|NA
TGTGCCAGCAGCTTCAGGGGCCCTGGGGAGCAGTACTTC
CASSFRGPGEQYF
>TRBV14|16|TRBJ2-7|NA|NA
TGTGCCAGCAGCCAAGGATTGGCGGTGAGCTCCTACGAGCAGTACTTC
CASSQGLAVSSYEQYF